This TCR beta chain was retrieved from a study of blood T cell repertoires in COVID-19. Study at large: Samples taken during acute and convalescent COVID-19 were collected in the United States, Italy and Spain. PBMCs, B-cell-depleted T cells, or T cells provided the cDNA or gDNA that made up the material.

Trimming removed 8 bases from V and 3 bases from J, with 14 bases in between. The CDR3 is made up of 13 amino acids. Germline V gene lookup returns CDR1 GTSNPN and CDR2 SVGIG (reference sequence). Per the study methods: Reference gene primer amplification gave nucleated cell count estimates. The assay was immunoSEQ multiplex PCR, and TCRdb's table has in-frame clones only and misses some. For V, J and clone size, that table is used; D and trimming come from the DNA. The table records about 240,000 clones, 85% to 90% of them present only once. The receptor's source is a man between 60 and 70 years old with acute or convalescent COVID-19. Sequenced: peripheral blood. The rearrangement uses TRBV30 and TRBJ1-3, with D tentatively TRBD1 (6 bases). CDR3 protein: CAGDTGSGNTIYF. In nucleotides, the CDR3 is TGTGCCGGGGACACTGGGAGTGGAAACACCATATATTTT.